What follows are 27 T cell receptor beta chains derived from one specimen sequenced in a study of blood T cell repertoires in COVID-19. Clones were read by immunoSEQ multiplex PCR, and TCRdb kept only the in-frame ones, dropping some. The repertoire holds 190,000 or so clones, with 87% as singletons. Input material: PBMCs or T cells enriched from blood (not recorded which). These receptors were taken from a man aged 18 to 30 with acute COVID-19.

The chain recombines TRBV7-9 with TRBJ2-5, with TRBD1 matching over 9 bases. Trimming took 7 bases from V and 7 from J; bases not matched to a gene: 16. The CDR3 contains 16 residues. Germline CDR1 is SEHNR and CDR2 is FQNEAQ (reference sequence). The CDR3 DNA reads as TGTGCCAGCACCTCTCGGGGACAGGGACCTCCGGGGACCCAGTACTTC. Translated, it gives CASTSRGQGPPGTQYF. Filled out from reference TRBV7-9 and TRBJ2-5, the complete variable domain reads DTGVSQNPRHKITKRGQNVTFRCDPISEHNRLYWYRQTLGQGPEFLTYFQNEAQLEKSRLLSDRFSAERPKGSFSTLEIQRTEQGDSAMYLCASTSRGQGPPGTQYFGPGTRLLVL.

The chain recombines TRBV28 with TRBJ1-1, with 10 bases lining up with TRBD1. Germline values: CDR1 MDHEN, CDR2 SYDVKM. The V and J ends lost 3 bases and 4 bases, in that order; junction bases with no gene match: 2. This CDR3 has 14 residues. The CDR3 loop is CASSFRTGGTEAFF. CDR3 nucleotides: TGTGCCAGCAGTTTCCGGACAGGGGGCACTGAAGCTTTCTTT.

The V call is TRBV29-1, the J call TRBJ2-2; 12 positions match TRBD2. The trim removed 2 bases at V and 1 base at J, leaving 2 bases unmatched. The CDR3 loop spans 16 amino acids. Germline CDR1 reads SQVTM; CDR2 reads ANQGSEA. The CDR3 here is CSVEWTSGMNTGELFF. CDR3 DNA sequence: TGCAGCGTTGAATGGACTAGCGGGATGAACACCGGGGAGCTGTTTTTT.

V usage is TRBV4-1 and J usage is TRBJ1-1; TRBD1 agrees at 10 bases. The CDR3 has 15 amino acids. The germline V gene encodes CDR1 MGHRA and CDR2 YSYEKL. The J segment lost 3 bases and the V segment lost 6 bases, leaving 7 bases of the junction unmatched. The CDR3 region is CASRQRQGADTEAFF. DNA for the CDR3: TGCGCCAGCAGGCAGCGACAGGGGGCGGACACTGAAGCTTTCTTT.

The rearrangement uses TRBV19 and TRBJ2-1; tentatively, D is TRBD1 (5 bases). V was trimmed by 8 bases and J by 0 bases, leaving 11 bases between them. The CDR3 consists of 14 residues. Germline V CDR1 and CDR2: LNHDA, SQIVND (reference sequence). The DNA of the CDR3 is TGTGCCAGTCAACTACAGGACTCCTACAATGAGCAGTTCTTC. Protein: CASQLQDSYNEQFF.

V gene TRBV5-4 combines with J gene TRBJ2-7; D possibly corresponds to TRBD2 (6 bases). From germline, CDR1 is SGHNT and CDR2 YYREEE (reference sequence). Trimming took 1 base from V and 2 from J, leaving 13 bases between them. The CDR3 totals 15 residues. DNA of the CDR3: TGTGCCAGCAGCTTGCGGGGGACGAGGACCTACGAGCAGTACTTC. It codes for CASSLRGTRTYEQYF.

The V and J genes are TRBV4-1 and TRBJ2-7, with TRBD2 matching 10 bases. J lost 5 bases, V lost 9 bases, and 7 bases had no gene match. Germline assignment: CDR1 MGHRA and CDR2 YSYEKL. The CDR3 sequence is 13 residues long. This chain's CDR3 is CASSPGLANEQYF. The CDR3 coding sequence is TGCGCCAGTTCTCCGGGACTAGCGAACGAGCAGTACTTC.

The rearrangement links TRBV5-1 to TRBJ1-5; no clear D. V was cut by 4 bases and J by 4 bases, with 12 bases left in between. The CDR3 sequence is 14 residues long. Germline CDR1 reads SGHRS; CDR2 reads YFSETQ. CDR3 in DNA: TGCGCCAGCAGCCCGGACGGACTTAATCAGCCCCAGCATTTT. Translated, it gives CASSPDGLNQPQHF.

The chain combines TRBV15 with TRBJ2-1; 11 bases are shared with TRBD2. CDR3 length: 16 residues. V was clipped by 8 bases and J by 2 bases; unmatched bases: 8. Germline CDR1 reads LNHNV; CDR2 reads YYDKDF (reference sequence). CDR3 in amino acids: CATAPGTSGPYNEQFF. CDR3 bases: TGTGCCACCGCACCCGGGACTAGCGGTCCCTACAATGAGCAGTTCTTC.

This clone was seen only a few times. One end of the junction is discordant with germline, which a read error may explain. The J gene is TRBJ1-5, the V gene TRBV7-9; D gene unclear. CDR3 length equals 14 residues. Germline V gene sequence: CDR1 SEHNR, CDR2 FQNEAQ (reference sequence). The CDR3 loop is CASSIAGGNQPQHF. The CDR3 DNA follows: TGTGCCAGCAGCATAGCAGGCGGTAATCAGCCCCAGCATTTT.

The CDR3 coding sequence is TGTGCCAGCAGCGTAGACCCGATCGGCAATGAGCAGTTCTTC. Residues: CASSVDPIGNEQFF. V gene TRBV9 combines with J gene TRBJ2-1; D is unclear. Between the trimmed V and J ends, which lost 0 bases and 6 bases, there was a span of 10 bases. Germline CDR1 reads SGDLS; CDR2 reads YYNGEE. The CDR3 is 14 amino acids. The whole variable domain, filled in from reference TRBV9 and TRBJ2-1, reads DSGVTQTPKHLITATGQRVTLRCSPRSGDLSVYWYQQSLDQGLQFLIQYYNGEERAKGNILERFSAQQFPDLHSELNLSSLELGDSALYFCASSVDPIGNEQFFGPGTRLTVL.

The sample holds a few counts of this clone. CDR3: CASSEARDTRYEQYF. CDR3 DNA sequence: TGTGCCAGCAGTGAAGCACGGGATACTAGGTACGAGCAGTACTTC. The chain links TRBV6-1 to TRBJ2-7; D may be TRBD2 (5 bases). Germline CDR1 MNHNS, CDR2 SASEGT. V was cut by 0 bases and J by 4 bases, with 13 bases left in between. This CDR3 is built from 15 residues.

V and J are TRBV4-1 and TRBJ2-2, with D possibly matching TRBD1 (7 bases). The CDR3 has 17 residues. CDR1 is MGHRA and CDR2 is YSYEKL in the germline V gene. Trimming removed 0 bases at V and 0 bases at J, with 11 bases between. CDR3 sequence: CASSQDRGTANTGELFF. Here the CDR3 DNA reads TGCGCCAGCAGCCAAGATCGGGGGACAGCGAACACCGGGGAGCTGTTTTTT.

The gene calls are TRBV3-1 (or the pseudogene TRBV3-2) and TRBJ1-3; possibly TRBD1 for D (5 bases). Germline assignment: CDR1 LGHDT and CDR2 YNNKEL (reference sequence). V was cut by 1 base and J by 3 bases, with 10 bases left in between. This CDR3 has 15 amino acids. The CDR3 sequence is CASSQGQGFGNTIYF. For the CDR3, the DNA is TGTGCCAGCAGCCAAGGGCAGGGCTTTGGAAACACCATATATTTT.

This chain links TRBV4-1 with TRBJ1-1; D remains ambiguous. V lost 3 bases, J lost 2 bases, and 10 bases lay in between. Germline values: CDR1 MGHRA, CDR2 YSYEKL. This CDR3 comprises 14 residues. The DNA for the CDR3 is TGCGCCAGCAGCCAGGAGGGCCTAAACACTGAAGCTTTCTTT. Translated, it gives CASSQEGLNTEAFF.

This chain uses TRBV7-8 with TRBJ2-7; 9 positions match TRBD1. The junction had 11 bases not matched to a gene; V was cut back by 3 bases and J by 5 bases. There are 16 residues in the CDR3. In germline, CDR1 is SGHVS, CDR2 FQNEAQ. The CDR3 here is CASSFRGQGLGDEQYF. The CDR3 DNA reads TGTGCCAGCAGCTTCAGAGGACAGGGGTTAGGCGACGAGCAGTACTTC.

The CDR3 DNA follows: TGTGCCAGCAGTTTTGGGGAGGGCACTGAAGCTTTCTTT. Translation: CASSFGEGTEAFF. This chain connects TRBV12-3 or TRBV12-4 to TRBJ1-1; D is unresolved. V was pared by 3 bases and J by 4 bases, with 9 bases between. The CDR3 has 13 amino acids.

The V gene is TRBV7-9, the J gene TRBJ2-2, with a weak D call TRBD2 (6 bases). V dropped 4 bases and J dropped 4 bases, with 16 bases sitting between them. The V gene's germline CDR1 is SEHNR and CDR2 FQNEAQ (reference sequence). The CDR3 sequence is 16 residues long. The CDR3 sequence is CASSSRGSGGTGELFF. CDR3 DNA: TGTGCCAGCAGCTCCCGGGGTAGCGGCGGCACCGGGGAGCTGTTTTTT.

V gene TRBV28 combines with J gene TRBJ2-3; 9 bases are a match to TRBD1. This CDR3 comprises 15 residues. Germline assignment: CDR1 MDHEN and CDR2 SYDVKM. V lost 4 bases and J lost 5; bases outside the gene matches: 7. CDR3 nucleotides: TGTGCCAGCAGTTCCGGGGACAGGGAAATAGATACGCAGTATTTT. Protein product: CASSSGDREIDTQYF.

The chain links TRBV28 to TRBJ2-1, with a weak D call TRBD1 (6 bases). V dropped 4 bases and J dropped 0 bases, with 13 bases sitting between them. This CDR3 contains 16 residues. Germline-derived CDR1 and CDR2 are MDHEN and SYDVKM. The CDR3: CASSSLTGSSYNEQFF. DNA of the CDR3: TGTGCCAGCAGTTCCCTTACAGGGAGCTCCTACAATGAGCAGTTCTTC.

J is TRBJ2-7 and V is TRBV28; 8 bases line up with TRBD1. The junction had 10 bases not matched to a gene; V was cut back by 5 bases and J by 7 bases. Germline CDR1 MDHEN, CDR2 SYDVKM. The CDR3 is made up of 14 amino acids. CDR3 sequence reads: CASSPPTGAQEQYF. The CDR3 bases are TGTGCCAGCAGTCCCCCGACAGGGGCCCAGGAGCAGTACTTC.

The rearrangement uses TRBV6-5 and TRBJ2-2; 8 positions agree with TRBD1. V gave up 6 bases and J gave up 7 bases; unmatched junction bases: 4. This CDR3 comprises 13 residues. Germline loops: CDR1 MNHEY, CDR2 SVGAGI. CDR3 amino acids: CASRTGVNGELFF. The CDR3 nucleotides read TGTGCCAGCAGGACAGGGGTTAACGGGGAGCTGTTTTTT.

This chain links TRBV10-3 with TRBJ2-3; 13 nucleotides match TRBD2. The junction had 5 bases not matched to a gene; V was cut back by 11 bases and J by 0 bases. The CDR3 has 15 residues. Germline V gives CDR1 ENHRY, CDR2 SYGVKD. CDR3 bases: TGTGCCTCTGGGACTAGCGGGACCAGCACAGATACGCAGTATTTT. This translates into CASGTSGTSTDTQYF.

The rearrangement joins TRBV29-1 to TRBJ1-1, with D hard to call. Germline CDR1 and CDR2: SQVTM and ANQGSEA. The length of the CDR3 is 12 residues. The V end lost 4 bases, the J end lost 2 bases, and 8 bases lay between the germline ends. CDR3 bases: TGCAGCGTTGTGTTAGAAAACACTGAAGCTTTCTTT. Protein: CSVVLENTEAFF.

The rearrangement links TRBV7-3 to TRBJ2-5; D is perhaps TRBD1 (5 bases). Trimming shortened V by 1 base and J by 5 bases, and 14 bases separated the two germline ends. CDR3 length: 15 amino acids. Germline loops: CDR1 SGHTA, CDR2 FQGTGA. As DNA, the CDR3 is TGTGCCAGCAGCTTAAATGGGGCTTCAGGGGAGACCCAGTACTTC. Protein: CASSLNGASGETQYF.

The chain couples TRBV21-1 to TRBJ1-5; the D call TRBD1 from the table was never checked on the DNA. TRBV21-1 is reported as a pseudogene. This CDR3 is built from 18 residues. The CDR3 DNA follows: TGTGCCAGCAGCCCCGGGGACAGGGAAAATTATAGCAATCAGCCCCAGCATTTT. This codes for CASSPGDRENYSNQPQHF.

The chain couples TRBV19 to TRBJ2-1; no clear D gene. CDR1 is LNHDA, CDR2 SQIVND, per germline (reference sequence). Trimming took off 9 bases at V and 9 bases at J, with 6 bases between the two ends. CDR3 length equals 9 residues. The CDR3 bases are TGTGCCAGATCGGGTGAGCAGTTCTTC. Amino acid sequence: CARSGEQFF.